This T cell receptor (beta chain) was captured in a study of technical replicates of blood from several donors. In germline, CDR1 is SGDLS, CDR2 YYNGEE. Losses at the gene ends were 3 bases for V and 9 bases for J; bases not matched to a gene: 10. CDR3 length: 16 residues. Only in-frame clones appear in the TCRdb table, and some are missing; sequencing was by immunoSEQ multiplex PCR. The sample comprises tens of thousands of clones, 94% of which are singletons, and 0.26% rests with the top ten. The chain employs TRBV9 and TRBJ1-6, with 9 bases aligning to TRBD1. The clonotype was recovered from a human donor in good health. The sample consisted of T cells isolated from PBMCs. In DNA form, the CDR3 reads TGTGCCAGCAGCGGGCACAGGGGGCGCAATGTTTCACCCCTCCACTTT. It specifies CASSGHRGRNVSPLHF.